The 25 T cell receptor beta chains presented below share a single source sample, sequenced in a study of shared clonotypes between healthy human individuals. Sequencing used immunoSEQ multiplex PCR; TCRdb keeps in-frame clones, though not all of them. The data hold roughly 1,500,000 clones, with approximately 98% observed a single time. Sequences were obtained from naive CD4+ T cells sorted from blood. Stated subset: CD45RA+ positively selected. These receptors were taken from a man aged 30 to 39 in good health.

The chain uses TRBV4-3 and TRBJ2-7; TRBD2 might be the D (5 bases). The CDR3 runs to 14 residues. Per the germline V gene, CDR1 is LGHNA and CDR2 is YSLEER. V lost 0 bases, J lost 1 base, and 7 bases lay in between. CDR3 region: CASSQEGSSYEQYF. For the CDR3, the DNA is TGCGCCAGCAGCCAAGAGGGGAGTTCCTACGAGCAGTACTTC.

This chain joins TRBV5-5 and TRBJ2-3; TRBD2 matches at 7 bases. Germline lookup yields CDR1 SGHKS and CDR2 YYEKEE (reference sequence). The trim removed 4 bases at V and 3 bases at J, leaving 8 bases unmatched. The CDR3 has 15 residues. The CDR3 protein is CASSLIAGVTDTQYF. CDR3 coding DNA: TGTGCCAGCAGCCTGATTGCGGGAGTGACAGATACGCAGTATTTT.

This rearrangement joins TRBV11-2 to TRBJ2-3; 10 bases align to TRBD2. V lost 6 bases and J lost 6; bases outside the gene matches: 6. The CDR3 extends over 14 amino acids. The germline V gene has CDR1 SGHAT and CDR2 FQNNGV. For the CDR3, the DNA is TGTGCCAGCAGAGATCTAGCGGGAGAGGATACGCAGTATTTT. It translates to CASRDLAGEDTQYF. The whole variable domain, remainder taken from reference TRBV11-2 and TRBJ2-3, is EAGVAQSPRYKIIEKRQSVAFWCNPISGHATLYWYQQILGQGPKLLIQFQNNGVVDDSQLPKDRFSAERLKGVDSTLKIQPAKLEDSAVYLCASRDLAGEDTQYFGPGTRLTVL.

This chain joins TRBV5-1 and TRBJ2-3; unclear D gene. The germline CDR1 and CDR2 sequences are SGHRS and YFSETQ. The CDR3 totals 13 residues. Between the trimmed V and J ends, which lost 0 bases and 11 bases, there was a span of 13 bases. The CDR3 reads CASSLAAPQRQYF. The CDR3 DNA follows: TGCGCCAGCAGCTTGGCAGCCCCCCAGAGGCAGTATTTT. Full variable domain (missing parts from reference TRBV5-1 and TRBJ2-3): KAGVTQTPRYLIKTRGQQVTLSCSPISGHRSVSWYQQTPGQGLQFLFEYFSETQRNKGNFPGRFSGRQFSNSRSEMNVSTLELGDSALYLCASSLAAPQRQYFGPGTRLTVL.

The CDR3 region is CASSPTGQTSDTDTQYF. In DNA, the CDR3 is TGTGCCAGCTCACCAACGGGGCAGACTAGCGACACAGATACGCAGTATTTT. This chain connects TRBV18 to TRBJ2-3, with 8 nucleotides matching TRBD2. The CDR3 is 17 residues long. The germline CDR1 and CDR2 sequences are KGHSH and LQKENI. Trimming cost V 2 bases and J 2 bases; bases outside gene matches: 9. Looking up the rest from reference TRBV18 and TRBJ2-3 gives the full variable domain: NAGVMQNPRHLVRRRGQEARLRCSPMKGHSHVYWYRQLPEEGLKFMVYLQKENIIDESGMPKERFSAEFPKEGPSILRIQQVVRGDSAAYFCASSPTGQTSDTDTQYFGPGTRLTVL.

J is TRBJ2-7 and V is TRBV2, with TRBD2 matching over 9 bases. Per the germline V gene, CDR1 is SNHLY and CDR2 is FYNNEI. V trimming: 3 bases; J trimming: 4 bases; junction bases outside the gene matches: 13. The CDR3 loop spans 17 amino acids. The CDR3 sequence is CASSEGLAGITTYEQYF. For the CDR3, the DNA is TGTGCCAGCAGTGAGGGGCTAGCGGGAATCACAACTTACGAGCAGTACTTC.

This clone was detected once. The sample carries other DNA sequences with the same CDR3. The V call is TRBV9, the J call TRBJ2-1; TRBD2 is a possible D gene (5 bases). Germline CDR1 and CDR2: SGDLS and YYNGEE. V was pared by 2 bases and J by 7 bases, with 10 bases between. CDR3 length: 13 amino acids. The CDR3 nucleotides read TGTGCCAGCAGCGTGGCGGGTCCTAATGAGCAGTTCTTC. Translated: CASSVAGPNEQFF.

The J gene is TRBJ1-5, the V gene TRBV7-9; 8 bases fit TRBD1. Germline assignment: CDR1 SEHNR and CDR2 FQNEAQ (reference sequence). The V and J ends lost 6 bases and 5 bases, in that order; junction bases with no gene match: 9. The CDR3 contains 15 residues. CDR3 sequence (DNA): TGTGCCAGCAGTTATACTGGACAGGGTCATCAGCCCCAGCATTTT. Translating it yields CASSYTGQGHQPQHF. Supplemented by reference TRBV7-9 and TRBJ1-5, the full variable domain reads DTGVSQNPRHKITKRGQNVTFRCDPISEHNRLYWYRQTLGQGPEFLTYFQNEAQLEKSRLLSDRFSAERPKGSFSTLEIQRTEQGDSAMYLCASSYTGQGHQPQHFGDGTRLSIL.

This CDR3 is CASSPTGGPDTQYF. The CDR3 DNA reads TGCGCCAGCAGCCCTACAGGGGGCCCCGATACGCAGTATTTT. The V gene is TRBV5-1, the J gene TRBJ2-3; 9 bases line up with TRBD1. The trim removed 4 bases at V and 6 bases at J, leaving 6 bases unmatched. The CDR3 sequence is 14 residues long. The germline V gene has CDR1 SGHRS and CDR2 YFSETQ.

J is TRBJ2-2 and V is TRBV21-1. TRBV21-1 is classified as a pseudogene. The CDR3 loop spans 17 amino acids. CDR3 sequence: CASSKSRASRNTGELFF. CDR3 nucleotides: TGTGCCAGCAGCAAATCTCGGGCTAGTCGGAACACCGGGGAGCTGTTTTTT.

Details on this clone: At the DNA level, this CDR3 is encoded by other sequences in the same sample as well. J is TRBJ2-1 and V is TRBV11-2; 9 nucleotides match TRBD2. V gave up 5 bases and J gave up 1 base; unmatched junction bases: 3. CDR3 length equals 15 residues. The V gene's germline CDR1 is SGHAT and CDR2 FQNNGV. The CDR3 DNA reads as TGTGCCAGCAGCCCGACTAGCGGTTCCTACAATGAGCAGTTCTTC. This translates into CASSPTSGSYNEQFF.

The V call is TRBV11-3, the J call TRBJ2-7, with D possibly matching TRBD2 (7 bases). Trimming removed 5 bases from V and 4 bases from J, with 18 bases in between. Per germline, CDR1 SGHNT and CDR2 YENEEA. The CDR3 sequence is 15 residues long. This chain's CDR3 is CASSPGAGEGYEQYF. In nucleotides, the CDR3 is TGTGCCAGCAGCCCAGGAGCAGGGGAGGGGTACGAGCAGTACTTC.

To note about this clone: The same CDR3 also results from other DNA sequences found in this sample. CDR3 bases: TGCGCCAGCAGCTTGGCGGGGACAGCCAACTATGGCTACACCTTC. This codes for CASSLAGTANYGYTF. The chain links TRBV5-1 to TRBJ1-2; 7 nucleotides agree with TRBD1. V was clipped by 0 bases and J by 2 bases; unmatched bases: 4. The germline V gene encodes CDR1 SGHRS and CDR2 YFSETQ. The CDR3 consists of 15 residues.

The CDR3 protein is CASTRQSYGYTF. The CDR3, as DNA: TGTGCCAGCACCCGACAGTCATATGGCTACACCTTC. The chain is built from TRBV2 and TRBJ1-2, with D perhaps TRBD1 (5 bases). CDR1 SNHLY and CDR2 FYNNEI come from the germline V gene. V shed 7 bases and J shed 5 bases, with 11 bases lying between them. This CDR3 region has 12 residues.

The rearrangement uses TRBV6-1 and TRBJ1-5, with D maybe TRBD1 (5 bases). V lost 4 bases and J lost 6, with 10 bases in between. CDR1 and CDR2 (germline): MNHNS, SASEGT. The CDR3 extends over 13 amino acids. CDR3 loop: CASSAGVVQPQHF. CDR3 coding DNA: TGTGCCAGCAGTGCGGGGGTGGTTCAGCCCCAGCATTTT.

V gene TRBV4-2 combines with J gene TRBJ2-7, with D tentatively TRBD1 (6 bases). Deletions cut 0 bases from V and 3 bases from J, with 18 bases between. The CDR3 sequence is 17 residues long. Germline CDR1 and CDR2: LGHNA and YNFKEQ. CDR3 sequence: CASSQDPATGNGYEQYF. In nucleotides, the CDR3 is TGTGCCAGCAGCCAAGATCCCGCAACAGGGAATGGCTACGAGCAGTACTTC.

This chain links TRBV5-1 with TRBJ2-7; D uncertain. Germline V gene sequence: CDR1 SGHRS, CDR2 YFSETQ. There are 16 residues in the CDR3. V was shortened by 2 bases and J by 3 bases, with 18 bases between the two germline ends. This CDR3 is CASSLRAEKTVYEQYF. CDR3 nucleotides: TGCGCCAGCAGCTTACGGGCCGAGAAAACCGTCTACGAGCAGTACTTC.

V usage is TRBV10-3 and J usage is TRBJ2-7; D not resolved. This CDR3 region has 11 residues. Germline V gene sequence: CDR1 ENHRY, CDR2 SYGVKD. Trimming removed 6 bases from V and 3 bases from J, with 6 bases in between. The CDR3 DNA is TGTGCCATCAGGGACCTCTACGAGCAGTACTTC. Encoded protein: CAIRDLYEQYF.

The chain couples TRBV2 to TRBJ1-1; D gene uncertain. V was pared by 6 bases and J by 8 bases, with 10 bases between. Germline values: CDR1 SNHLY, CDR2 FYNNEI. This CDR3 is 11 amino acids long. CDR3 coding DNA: TGTGCCAGCAGCCATCCCCCCGAAGCTTTCTTT. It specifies CASSHPPEAFF.

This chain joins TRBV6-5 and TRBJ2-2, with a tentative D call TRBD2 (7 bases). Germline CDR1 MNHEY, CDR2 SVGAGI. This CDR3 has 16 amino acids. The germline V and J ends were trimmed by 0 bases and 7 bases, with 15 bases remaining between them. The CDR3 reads CASSYSSGGAGGELFF. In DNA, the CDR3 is TGTGCCAGCAGTTACTCTTCGGGGGGCGCTGGCGGGGAGCTGTTTTTT.

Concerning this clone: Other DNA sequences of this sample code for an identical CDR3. The CDR3 DNA is TGTGCCAGCAGCCTCGGACTAGCGGTTGAGACCCAGTACTTC. Translation: CASSLGLAVETQYF. The V call is TRBV7-2, the J call TRBJ2-5, with 10 nucleotides matching TRBD2. The CDR3 is 14 amino acids. CDR1 and CDR2 (germline): SGHTA, FQGNSA. V gave up 5 bases and J gave up 5 bases; unmatched junction bases: 5.

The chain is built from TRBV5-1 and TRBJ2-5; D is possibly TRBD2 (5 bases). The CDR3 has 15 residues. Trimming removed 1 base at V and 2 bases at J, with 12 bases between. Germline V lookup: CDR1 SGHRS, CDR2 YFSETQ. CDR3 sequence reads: CASSLLPSGQETQYF. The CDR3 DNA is TGCGCCAGCAGCTTGTTACCCTCGGGGCAAGAGACCCAGTACTTC. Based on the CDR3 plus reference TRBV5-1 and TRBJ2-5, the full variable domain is KAGVTQTPRYLIKTRGQQVTLSCSPISGHRSVSWYQQTPGQGLQFLFEYFSETQRNKGNFPGRFSGRQFSNSRSEMNVSTLELGDSALYLCASSLLPSGQETQYFGPGTRLLVL.

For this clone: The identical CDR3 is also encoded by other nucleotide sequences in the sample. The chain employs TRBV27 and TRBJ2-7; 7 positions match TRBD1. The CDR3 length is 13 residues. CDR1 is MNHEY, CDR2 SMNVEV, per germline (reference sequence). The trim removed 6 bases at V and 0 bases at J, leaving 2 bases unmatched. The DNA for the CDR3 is TGTGCCAGCAGCCGGACAGGCTCCTACGAGCAGTACTTC. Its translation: CASSRTGSYEQYF.

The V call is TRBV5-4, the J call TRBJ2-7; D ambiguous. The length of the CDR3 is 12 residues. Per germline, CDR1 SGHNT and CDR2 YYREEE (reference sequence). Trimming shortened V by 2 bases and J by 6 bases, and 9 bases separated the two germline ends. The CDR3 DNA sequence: TGTGCCAGCAGCTTAGACACCGGCGAGCAGTACTTC. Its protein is CASSLDTGEQYF.

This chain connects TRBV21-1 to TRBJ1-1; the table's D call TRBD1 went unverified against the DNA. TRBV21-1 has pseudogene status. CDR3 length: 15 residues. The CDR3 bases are TGTGCCAGCAGCAAAGAGGACAGGGCGGACACTGAAGCTTTCTTT. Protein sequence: CASSKEDRADTEAFF.